Below are 2 T cell receptor beta chains sequenced from a single sample in a study of molecular identifiers for immune sequencing clone quantification. TCRdb re-derived calls from the PCR reads in MiXCR, one entry per CDR3 protein. The sample has 75,000 to 95,000 distinct CDR3 sequences, roughly 25% seen once. The sample taken for sequencing was naive CD8+ T cells from blood, with Jurkat cell RNA spiked in. Subset here: FACS-sorted CD8+CD4-CCR7+CD45RA+ naive T cells. The receptors derive from a human donor in good health. Some libraries in this study had Jurkat cell RNA spiked in.

J is TRBJ1-5 and V is TRBV19; D unresolved. This CDR3 comprises 14 residues. V shed 11 bases and J shed 6 bases, with 20 bases lying between them. Germline lookup yields CDR1 LNHDA and CDR2 SQIVND (reference sequence). CDR3 sequence: CASHPNTVGQPQHF. CDR3 DNA: TGTGCCTCCCACCCGAATACGGTGGGTCAGCCCCAGCATTTT.

This clonotype was counted at least ten times. V gene TRBV7-9 combines with J gene TRBJ2-2; TRBD2 aligns across 7 bases. Germline CDR1 SEHNR, CDR2 FQNEAQ (reference sequence). The CDR3 is 17 amino acids. V gave up 3 bases and J gave up 2 bases; unmatched junction bases: 9. The CDR3 nucleotides read TGTGCCAGCAGCTTGCTGGGAGGGAAGACAAACACCGGGGAGCTGTTTTTT. This encodes CASSLLGGKTNTGELFF.